The 2 T cell receptor beta chains given below trace back to one sample, sequenced in a study of CD8 T cells in ankylosing spondylitis. MiXCR was run by TCRdb on the 5' RACE reads, yielding one entry per CDR3 protein. The sample lists approximately 250,000 distinct CDR3 sequences, over 7% occurring once. The material sequenced was blood, either unsorted or a sorted T cell fraction (not recorded which). The receptors here all came from a female donor with ankylosing spondylitis or in good health (not recorded which).

This clonotype was detected many times. The V and J genes are TRBV20-1 and TRBJ1-5; 8 bases are a match to TRBD1. Germline lookup yields CDR1 DFQATT and CDR2 SNEGSKA (reference sequence). V lost 6 bases, J lost 4 bases, and 2 bases stayed unmatched. This CDR3 has 12 amino acids. CDR3 bases: TGCAGTGCCCGACAGGGGAATCAGCCCCAGCATTTT. Its translation is CSARQGNQPQHF.

There are many counts of this clonotype. V usage is TRBV20-1 and J usage is TRBJ1-6; D gene ambiguous. The CDR3 has 17 residues. The germline CDR1 and CDR2 sequences are DFQATT and SNEGSKA (reference sequence). V gave up 0 bases and J gave up 10 bases, with 22 bases separating them. CDR3 DNA sequence: TGCAGTGCTAGAGATAGCGTCTCCGGACTGTCAGGATCACCCCTCCACTTT. It translates to CSARDSVSGLSGSPLHF.